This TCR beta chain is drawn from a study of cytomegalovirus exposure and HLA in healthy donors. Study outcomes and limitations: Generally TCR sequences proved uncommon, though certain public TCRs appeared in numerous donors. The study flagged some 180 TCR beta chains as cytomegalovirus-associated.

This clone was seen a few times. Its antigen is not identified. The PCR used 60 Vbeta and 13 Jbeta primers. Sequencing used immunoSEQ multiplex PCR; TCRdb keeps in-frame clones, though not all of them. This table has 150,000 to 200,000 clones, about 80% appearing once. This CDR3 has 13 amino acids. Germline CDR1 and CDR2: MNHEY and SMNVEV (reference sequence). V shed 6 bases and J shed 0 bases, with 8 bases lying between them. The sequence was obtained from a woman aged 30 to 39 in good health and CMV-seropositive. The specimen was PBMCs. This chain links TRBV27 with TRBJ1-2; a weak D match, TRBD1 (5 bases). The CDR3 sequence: CASSRRANYGYTF. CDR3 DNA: TGTGCCAGCAGCCGCAGGGCTAACTATGGCTACACCTTC.